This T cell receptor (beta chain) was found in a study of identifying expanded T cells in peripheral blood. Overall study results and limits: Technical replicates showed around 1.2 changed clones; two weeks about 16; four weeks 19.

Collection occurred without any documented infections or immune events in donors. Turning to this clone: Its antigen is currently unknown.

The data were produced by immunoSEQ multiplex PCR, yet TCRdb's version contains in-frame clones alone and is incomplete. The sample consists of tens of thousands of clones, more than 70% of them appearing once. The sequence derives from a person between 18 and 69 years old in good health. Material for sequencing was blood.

The CDR3 DNA follows: TGTGCCAGCAGTTCCTCGGTGGGGTTAGATGGAAACACCATATATTTT. It specifies CASSSSVGLDGNTIYF. The J gene is TRBJ1-3, the V gene TRBV28; D is undetermined. V dropped 4 bases and J dropped 3 bases, with 16 bases sitting between them. The CDR3 has 16 amino acids. CDR1 is MDHEN, CDR2 SYDVKM, per germline.